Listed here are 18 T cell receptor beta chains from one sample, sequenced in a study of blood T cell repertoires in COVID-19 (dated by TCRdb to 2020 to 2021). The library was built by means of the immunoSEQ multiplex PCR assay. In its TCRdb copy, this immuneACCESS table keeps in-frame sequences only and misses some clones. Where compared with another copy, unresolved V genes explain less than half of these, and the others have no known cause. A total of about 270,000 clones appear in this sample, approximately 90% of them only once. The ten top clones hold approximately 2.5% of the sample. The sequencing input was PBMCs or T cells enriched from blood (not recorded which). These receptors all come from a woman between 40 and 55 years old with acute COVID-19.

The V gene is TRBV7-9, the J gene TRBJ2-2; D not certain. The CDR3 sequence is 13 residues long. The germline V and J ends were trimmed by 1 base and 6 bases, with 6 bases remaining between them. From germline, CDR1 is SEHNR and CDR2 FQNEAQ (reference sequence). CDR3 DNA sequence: TGTGCCAGCAGCTTAGTTCGGTCCGGGGAGCTGTTTTTT. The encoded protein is CASSLVRSGELFF.

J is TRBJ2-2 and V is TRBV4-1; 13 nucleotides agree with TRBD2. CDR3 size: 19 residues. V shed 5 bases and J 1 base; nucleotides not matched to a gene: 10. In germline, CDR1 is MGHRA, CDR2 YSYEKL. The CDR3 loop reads CASSSPLGLAGMNTGELFF. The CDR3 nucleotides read TGCGCCAGCAGCTCTCCACTGGGACTAGCGGGAATGAACACCGGGGAGCTGTTTTTT.

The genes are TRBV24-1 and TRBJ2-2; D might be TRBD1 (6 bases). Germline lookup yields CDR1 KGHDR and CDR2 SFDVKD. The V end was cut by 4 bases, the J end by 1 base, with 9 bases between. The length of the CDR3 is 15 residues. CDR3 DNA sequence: TGTGCCACCAGTGACCCAGGGGTGAACACCGGGGAGCTGTTTTTT. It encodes CATSDPGVNTGELFF.

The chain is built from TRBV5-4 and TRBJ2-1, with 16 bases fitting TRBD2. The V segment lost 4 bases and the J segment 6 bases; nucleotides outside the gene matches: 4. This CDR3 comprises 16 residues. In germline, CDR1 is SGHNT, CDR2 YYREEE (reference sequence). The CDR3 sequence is CASSPGLAGGLNEQFF. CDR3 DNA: TGTGCCAGCAGCCCGGGACTAGCGGGGGGGCTCAATGAGCAGTTCTTC.

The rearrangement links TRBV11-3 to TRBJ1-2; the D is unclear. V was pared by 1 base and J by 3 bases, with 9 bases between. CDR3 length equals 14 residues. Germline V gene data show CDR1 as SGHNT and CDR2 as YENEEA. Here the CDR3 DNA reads TGTGCCAGCAGCTTAGGAGACATAGACTATGGCTACACCTTC. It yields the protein CASSLGDIDYGYTF.

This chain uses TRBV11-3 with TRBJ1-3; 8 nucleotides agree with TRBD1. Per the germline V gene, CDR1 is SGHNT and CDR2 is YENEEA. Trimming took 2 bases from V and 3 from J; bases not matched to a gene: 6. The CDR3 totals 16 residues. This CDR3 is CASSLSQGALGNTIYF. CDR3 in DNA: TGTGCCAGCAGCTTATCCCAGGGGGCGCTTGGAAACACCATATATTTT.

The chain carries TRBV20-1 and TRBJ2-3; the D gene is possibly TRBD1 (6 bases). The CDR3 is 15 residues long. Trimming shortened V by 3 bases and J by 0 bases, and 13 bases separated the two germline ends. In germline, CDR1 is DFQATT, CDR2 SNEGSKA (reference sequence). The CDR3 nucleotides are TGCAGTGCTAGTCGAAATAGGGGGAGCACAGATACGCAGTATTTT. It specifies CSASRNRGSTDTQYF.

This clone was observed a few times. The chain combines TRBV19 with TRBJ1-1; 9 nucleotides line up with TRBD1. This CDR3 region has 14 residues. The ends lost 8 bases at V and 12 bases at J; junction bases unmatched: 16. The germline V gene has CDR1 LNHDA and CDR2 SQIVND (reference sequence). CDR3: CASRGGDRVGLTFF. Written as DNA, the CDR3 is TGTGCCAGTCGCGGTGGGGACAGGGTGGGACTTACTTTCTTT.

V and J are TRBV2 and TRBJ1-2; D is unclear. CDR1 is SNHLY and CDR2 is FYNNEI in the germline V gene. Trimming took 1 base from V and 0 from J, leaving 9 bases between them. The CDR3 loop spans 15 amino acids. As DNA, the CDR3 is TGTGCCAGCAGTGAAGGTGGCGGGGCTAACTATGGCTACACCTTC. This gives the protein CASSEGGGANYGYTF.

CDR3 nucleotide sequence: TGTGCCACCAGTGATCCGAGGGGGGGCGTTACCGGTGAGCAGTTCTTC. This sequence encodes CATSDPRGGVTGEQFF. This chain links TRBV24-1 with TRBJ2-1, with D possibly TRBD2 on 7 matching bases. The V and J ends lost 3 bases and 9 bases respectively, with 20 bases between them. The germline V gene encodes CDR1 KGHDR and CDR2 SFDVKD. There are 16 residues in the CDR3.

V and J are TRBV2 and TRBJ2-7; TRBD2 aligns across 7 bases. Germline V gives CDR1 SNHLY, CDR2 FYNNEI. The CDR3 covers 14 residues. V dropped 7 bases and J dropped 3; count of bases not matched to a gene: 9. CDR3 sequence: CASNRLAAGYEQYF. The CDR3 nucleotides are TGTGCCAGCAATCGGCTAGCGGCCGGCTACGAGCAGTACTTC.

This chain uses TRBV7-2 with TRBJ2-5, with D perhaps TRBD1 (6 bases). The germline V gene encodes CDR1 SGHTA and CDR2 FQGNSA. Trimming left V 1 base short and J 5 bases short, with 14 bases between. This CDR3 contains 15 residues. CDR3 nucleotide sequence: TGTGCCAGCAGCTTAGATGACAGGCCATGGGAGACCCAGTACTTC. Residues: CASSLDDRPWETQYF.

CDR3: CASSHIAGQGLIAGANVLTF. The CDR3 DNA is TGTGCCAGCTCACATATCGCTGGACAGGGATTGATAGCTGGGGCCAACGTCCTGACTTTC. The chain is built from TRBV18 and TRBJ2-6; 8 bases match TRBD1. This CDR3 has 20 amino acids. Losses at the gene ends were 4 bases for V and 2 bases for J; bases not matched to a gene: 16. Germline V gene data show CDR1 as KGHSH and CDR2 as LQKENI.

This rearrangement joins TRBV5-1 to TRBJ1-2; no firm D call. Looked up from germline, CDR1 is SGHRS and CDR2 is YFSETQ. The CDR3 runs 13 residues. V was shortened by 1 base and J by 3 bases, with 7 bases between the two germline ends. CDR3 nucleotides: TGCGCCAGCAGCTTGTACGGGGACTATGGCTACACCTTC. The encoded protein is CASSLYGDYGYTF.

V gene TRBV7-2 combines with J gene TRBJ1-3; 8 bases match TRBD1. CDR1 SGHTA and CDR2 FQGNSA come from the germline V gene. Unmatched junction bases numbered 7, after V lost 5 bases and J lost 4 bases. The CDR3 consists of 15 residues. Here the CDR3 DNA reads TGTGCCAGCAGCCCCCGACAGGGGCGAGGAAACACCATATATTTT. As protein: CASSPRQGRGNTIYF.

CDR3 nucleotide sequence: TGTGCCAGCAGCGTAGATTTAGGGTCGGGGAACGGAAACACCATATATTTT. This sequence encodes CASSVDLGSGNGNTIYF. The gene calls are TRBV9 and TRBJ1-3; D gene ambiguous. This CDR3 has 17 amino acids. Germline V gene lookup returns CDR1 SGDLS and CDR2 YYNGEE. V was pared by 0 bases and J by 4 bases, with 17 bases between. Filled out from reference TRBV9 and TRBJ1-3, the complete variable domain reads DSGVTQTPKHLITATGQRVTLRCSPRSGDLSVYWYQQSLDQGLQFLIQYYNGEERAKGNILERFSAQQFPDLHSELNLSSLELGDSALYFCASSVDLGSGNGNTIYFGEGSWLTVV.

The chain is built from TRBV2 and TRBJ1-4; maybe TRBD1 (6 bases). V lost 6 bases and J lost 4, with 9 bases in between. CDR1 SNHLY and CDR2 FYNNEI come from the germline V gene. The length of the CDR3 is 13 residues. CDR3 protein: CASSGQLNEKLFF. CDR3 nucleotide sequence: TGTGCCAGCAGCGGACAGCTTAATGAAAAACTGTTTTTT.

The CDR3 DNA reads as TGTGCCAGCAGCCCGCCAGGCCCAGATACGCAGTATTTT. This sequence encodes CASSPPGPDTQYF. The chain links TRBV9 to TRBJ2-3; D call uncertain. The CDR3 covers 13 residues. The V gene lost 4 bases and the J gene lost 4 bases, with 10 bases spanning the gap. Germline loops: CDR1 SGDLS, CDR2 YYNGEE. Full variable domain (outside the CDR3, taken from reference TRBV9 and TRBJ2-3): DSGVTQTPKHLITATGQRVTLRCSPRSGDLSVYWYQQSLDQGLQFLIQYYNGEERAKGNILERFSAQQFPDLHSELNLSSLELGDSALYFCASSPPGPDTQYFGPGTRLTVL.